A single sample is the source of the 24 T cell receptor beta chains below, sequenced in a study of T cell responses to AZD1222 COVID-19 vaccine. Measured with immunoSEQ multiplex PCR; TCRdb has only the in-frame clones, and not every one. Here the sample spans 95,000 to 120,000 clones, about 91% being singletons. The sample consisted of peripheral blood, taken 28 days after the second AZD1222 dose. These receptors were collected from an adult who received the AZD1222 COVID-19 vaccine.

J is TRBJ2-2 and V is TRBV29-1; unclear D gene. CDR3 length equals 14 residues. V was shortened by 8 bases and J by 2 bases, with 15 bases between the two germline ends. The germline CDR1 and CDR2 sequences are SQVTM and ANQGSEA. CDR3 sequence: CSSPTPANTGELFF. The CDR3, as DNA: TGCAGCTCCCCGACGCCGGCCAACACCGGGGAGCTGTTTTTT.

The chain combines TRBV5-1 with TRBJ1-1; possible D gene TRBD1, 6 bases. CDR3 length equals 14 residues. Looked up from germline, CDR1 is SGHRS and CDR2 is YFSETQ. V was clipped by 3 bases and J by 3 bases, with 12 bases between them. CDR3 in amino acids: CASSSSGAYTEAFF. CDR3 coding DNA: TGCGCCAGCAGCTCCTCAGGGGCGTACACTGAAGCTTTCTTT. Supplemented by reference TRBV5-1 and TRBJ1-1, the full variable domain reads KAGVTQTPRYLIKTRGQQVTLSCSPISGHRSVSWYQQTPGQGLQFLFEYFSETQRNKGNFPGRFSGRQFSNSRSEMNVSTLELGDSALYLCASSSSGAYTEAFFGQGTRLTVV.

The V gene is TRBV19, the J gene TRBJ2-6; TRBD1 matches at 8 bases. The junction had 3 bases not matched to a gene; V was cut back by 5 bases and J by 0 bases. The V gene's germline CDR1 is LNHDA and CDR2 SQIVND (reference sequence). The CDR3 length is 16 residues. As DNA, the CDR3 is TGTGCCAGTAGTCAGGGGGCGACCTCTGGGGCCAACGTCCTGACTTTC. The encoded protein is CASSQGATSGANVLTF.

V and J are TRBV6-2 or TRBV6-3 and TRBJ1-1; TRBD1 aligns across 10 bases. V shed 6 bases and J 5 bases; nucleotides not matched to a gene: 9. The germline V gene has CDR1 MNHEY and CDR2 SVGEGT. CDR3 size: 15 residues. Here the CDR3 DNA reads TGTGCCAGCAGCGAGCCGGGACAGGGGAAAACTGAAGCTTTCTTT. Residues: CASSEPGQGKTEAFF.

The chain recombines TRBV27 with TRBJ1-2; the D gene is possibly TRBD1 (6 bases). The V and J ends lost 0 bases and 7 bases respectively, with 12 bases between them. This CDR3 is built from 14 residues. CDR1 and CDR2 (germline): MNHEY, SMNVEV (reference sequence). The CDR3 protein is CASSLSPQGTGYTF. CDR3 nucleotide sequence: TGTGCCAGCAGTTTATCACCTCAGGGGACTGGCTACACCTTC.

The chain joins TRBV6-5 to TRBJ1-4, with TRBD1 identical over 9 bases. This CDR3 region has 14 residues. Germline-derived CDR1 and CDR2 are MNHEY and SVGAGI. After removal of 6 bases from V and 5 bases from J, the junction contained 4 bases not matched to a gene. Here the CDR3 DNA reads TGTGCCAGCAGAACGGGACAGGGAAATGAAAAACTGTTTTTT. Protein: CASRTGQGNEKLFF.

The V gene is TRBV7-9, the J gene TRBJ2-1, with 10 positions matching TRBD2. This CDR3 is 15 amino acids long. Germline CDR1 and CDR2: SEHNR and FQNEAQ (reference sequence). V gave up 7 bases and J gave up 8 bases; unmatched junction bases: 11. Here the CDR3 reads CASTQAGGMVDEQFF. For the CDR3, the DNA is TGTGCCAGCACTCAAGCGGGGGGGATGGTCGATGAGCAGTTCTTC. Complete variable domain (other parts from reference TRBV7-9 and TRBJ2-1): DTGVSQNPRHKITKRGQNVTFRCDPISEHNRLYWYRQTLGQGPEFLTYFQNEAQLEKSRLLSDRFSAERPKGSFSTLEIQRTEQGDSAMYLCASTQAGGMVDEQFFGPGTRLTVL.

V and J are TRBV6-5 and TRBJ1-2; the D is unclear. The CDR3 sequence is 13 residues long. CDR1 MNHEY and CDR2 SVGAGI come from the germline V gene. V lost 7 bases and J 0 bases, leaving 9 bases between the germline ends. The CDR3 DNA is TGTGCCAGCACACTTGGGACTAACTATGGCTACACCTTC. This gives the protein CASTLGTNYGYTF.

The V gene is TRBV5-4, the J gene TRBJ1-6, with D uncertain. This CDR3 region has 17 residues. V lost 0 bases and J lost 0, with 10 bases in between. CDR1 is SGHNT and CDR2 is YYREEE in the germline V gene (reference sequence). As DNA, the CDR3 is TGTGCCAGCAGCTTGGGGCAGAAGAGCTCCTATAATTCACCCCTCCACTTT. This sequence encodes CASSLGQKSSYNSPLHF.

The chain carries TRBV4-3 and TRBJ1-4, with D perhaps matching TRBD1 (5 bases). Trimming pared 0 bases from V and 3 bases from J, leaving 8 bases between. The germline CDR1 and CDR2 sequences are LGHNA and YSLEER. The CDR3 is 15 residues long. CDR3 DNA: TGCGCCAGCAGCCAAGATTCGGGGGCTAATGAAAAACTGTTTTTT. Protein: CASSQDSGANEKLFF.

The chain links TRBV11-2 to TRBJ1-2, with TRBD1 identical over 7 bases. The ends lost 1 base at V and 4 bases at J; junction bases unmatched: 3. Germline loops: CDR1 SGHAT, CDR2 FQNNGV. This CDR3 has 14 amino acids. CDR3 nucleotides: TGTGCCAGCAGCTTAGCCGGGACAGTCTATGGCTACACCTTC. Translating gives CASSLAGTVYGYTF. Combining the CDR3 with reference TRBV11-2 and TRBJ1-2 gives the whole variable domain EAGVAQSPRYKIIEKRQSVAFWCNPISGHATLYWYQQILGQGPKLLIQFQNNGVVDDSQLPKDRFSAERLKGVDSTLKIQPAKLEDSAVYLCASSLAGTVYGYTFGSGTRLTVV.

This chain links TRBV5-8 with TRBJ1-5, with D perhaps TRBD1 (6 bases). CDR1 and CDR2 from the germline V gene are SGHTS and YDEGEE. The CDR3 consists of 16 residues. V gave up 4 bases and J gave up 0 bases, with 14 bases separating them. The CDR3 DNA reads as TGTGCCAGCAGCCCGGCGCGGGACAATAGCAATCAGCCCCAGCATTTT. This codes for CASSPARDNSNQPQHF. Supplemented by reference TRBV5-8 and TRBJ1-5, the full variable domain reads EAGVTQSPTHLIKTRGQQATLRCSPISGHTSVYWYQQALGLGLQFLLWYDEGEERNRGNFPPRFSGRQFPNYSSELNVNALELEDSALYLCASSPARDNSNQPQHFGDGTRLSIL.

A single count supports this clone. The rearrangement joins TRBV25-1 to TRBJ1-3; D is perhaps TRBD1 (6 bases). The germline CDR1 and CDR2 sequences are MGHDK and SYGVNS. V was shortened by 5 bases and J by 4 bases, with 12 bases between the two germline ends. This CDR3 is built from 14 residues. The CDR3 loop reads CASSPGGHGNTIYF. The CDR3 region has the DNA TGTGCCAGCAGTCCGGGGGGGCACGGAAACACCATATATTTT.

This chain links TRBV5-4 with TRBJ2-2, with 7 bases that match TRBD1. The germline CDR1 and CDR2 sequences are SGHNT and YYREEE (reference sequence). The CDR3 covers 15 residues. V was pared by 3 bases and J by 1 base, with 3 bases of the junction left unmatched. The CDR3 reads CASSSWTGNTGELFF. CDR3 coding DNA: TGTGCCAGCAGCTCATGGACAGGGAACACCGGGGAGCTGTTTTTT.

This chain connects TRBV2 to TRBJ1-4; 8 bases match TRBD1. Trimming removed 6 bases from V and 5 bases from J; junction bases left unmatched: 5. The germline V gene has CDR1 SNHLY and CDR2 FYNNEI. The CDR3 spans 14 residues. The CDR3 sequence is CASSPGQANEKLFF. In nucleotides, the CDR3 is TGTGCCAGCAGCCCGGGACAGGCGAATGAAAAACTGTTTTTT.

The V and J genes are TRBV10-1 and TRBJ1-2; no definite D call. The ends were cut back, 0 bases at V and 6 bases at J, with 8 bases in the middle. There are 13 residues in the CDR3. Germline V gives CDR1 WNHNN, CDR2 SYGVQD (reference sequence). The CDR3 nucleotides are TGCGCCAGCAGTGAGTCCTCCGCCCATGGCTACACCTTC. It specifies CASSESSAHGYTF.

The gene calls are TRBV2 and TRBJ1-3; possible D gene TRBD1, 6 bases. Germline CDR1 and CDR2: SNHLY and FYNNEI. The CDR3 covers 15 residues. Trimming left V 4 bases short and J 2 bases short, with 12 bases between. CDR3 loop: CASSGGQAAGNTIYF. CDR3 coding DNA: TGTGCCAGCAGTGGGGGGCAGGCAGCTGGAAACACCATATATTTT.

The chain carries TRBV2 and TRBJ1-2, with 10 bases fitting TRBD1. This CDR3 is 14 amino acids long. Germline V gene data show CDR1 as SNHLY and CDR2 as FYNNEI. V lost 3 bases, J lost 4 bases, and 2 bases stayed unmatched. CDR3 nucleotides: TGTGCCAGCAGTGACGGACAGGGGGGCTATGGCTACACCTTC. This codes for CASSDGQGGYGYTF.

The chain employs TRBV20-1 and TRBJ1-1; D may be TRBD1 (5 bases). The CDR3 is 11 residues long. CDR1 DFQATT and CDR2 SNEGSKA come from the germline V gene (reference sequence). CDR3 in amino acids: CAGMSDTEAFF. CDR3 bases: TGCGCAGGGATGTCCGACACTGAAGCTTTCTTT.

This clone was recorded only once. This chain links TRBV5-4 with TRBJ2-5, with 7 bases fitting TRBD1. Per the germline V gene, CDR1 is SGHNT and CDR2 is YYREEE (reference sequence). V trimming: 3 bases; J trimming: 4 bases; junction bases outside the gene matches: 6. This CDR3 is built from 14 residues. CDR3 residues: CASSSRTGGETQYF. The CDR3, as DNA: TGTGCCAGCAGCTCCCGGACAGGCGGAGAGACCCAGTACTTC.

The chain carries TRBV5-5 and TRBJ1-5; perhaps TRBD1 as D (5 bases). Trimming shortened V by 4 bases and J by 2 bases, and 13 bases separated the two germline ends. The CDR3 loop spans 15 amino acids. Looked up from germline, CDR1 is SGHKS and CDR2 is YYEKEE (reference sequence). DNA of the CDR3: TGTGCCAGCAGCACTGGGGCCACCGGCAATCAGCCCCAGCATTTT. It encodes CASSTGATGNQPQHF.

The chain combines TRBV7-2 with TRBJ2-1, with 13 positions matching TRBD2. V was clipped by 5 bases and J by 4 bases; unmatched bases: 8. Germline CDR1 reads SGHTA; CDR2 reads FQGNSA. The CDR3 has 17 residues. CDR3 DNA sequence: TGTGCCAGCAGCCTAACTAGCGGGGGGGCCAGGTACAATGAGCAGTTCTTC. It is translated as CASSLTSGGARYNEQFF.

V usage is TRBV20-1 and J usage is TRBJ1-5; a possible D gene is TRBD1 (5 bases). CDR3 size: 13 residues. CDR1 is DFQATT, CDR2 SNEGSKA, per germline (reference sequence). V lost 3 bases and J lost 7, with 13 bases in between. In DNA form, the CDR3 reads TGCAGTGCTAGTCGGGGGACCAACCAGCCCCAGCATTTT. Translating it yields CSASRGTNQPQHF.

As regards this clone: An end of the junction differs from the germline gene, which may be a read error. This chain links TRBV7-2 with TRBJ2-1, with 9 nucleotides matching TRBD2. The CDR3 loop spans 15 amino acids. Germline-derived CDR1 and CDR2 are SGHTA and FQGNSA. The CDR3 is CASRTGTSSDNEQFF. Written as DNA, the CDR3 is TGTGCCAGCAGGACCGGGACTAGCTCCGACAATGAGCAGTTCTTC.